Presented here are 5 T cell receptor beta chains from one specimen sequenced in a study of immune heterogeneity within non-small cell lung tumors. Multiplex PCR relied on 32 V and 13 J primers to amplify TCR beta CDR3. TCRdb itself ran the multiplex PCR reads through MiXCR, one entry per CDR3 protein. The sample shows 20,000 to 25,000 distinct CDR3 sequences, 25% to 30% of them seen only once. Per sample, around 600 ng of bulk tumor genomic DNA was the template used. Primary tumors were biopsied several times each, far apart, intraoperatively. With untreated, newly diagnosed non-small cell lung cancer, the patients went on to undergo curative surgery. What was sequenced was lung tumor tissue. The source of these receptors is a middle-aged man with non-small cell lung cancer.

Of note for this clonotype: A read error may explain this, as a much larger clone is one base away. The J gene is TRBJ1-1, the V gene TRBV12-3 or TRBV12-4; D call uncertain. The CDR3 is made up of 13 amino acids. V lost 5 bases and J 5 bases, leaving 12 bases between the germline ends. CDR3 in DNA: TGTGCCAGCAGTCTTTACCTAAGAACTGAAGCTTTCTTT. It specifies CASSLYLRTEAFF.

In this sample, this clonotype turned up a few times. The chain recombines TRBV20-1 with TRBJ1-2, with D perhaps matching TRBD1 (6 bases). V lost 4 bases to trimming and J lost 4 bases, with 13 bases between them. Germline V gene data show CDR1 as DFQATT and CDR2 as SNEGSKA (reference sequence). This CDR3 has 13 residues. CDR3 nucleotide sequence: TGCAGTGCTATAAACAGGGTTCCCTATGGCTACACCTTC. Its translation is CSAINRVPYGYTF.

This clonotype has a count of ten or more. The CDR3 bases are TGCGCCAGCAGCTTGGCCGAAAGCACAGATACGCAGTATTTT. Translating it yields CASSLAESTDTQYF. The V call is TRBV5-1, the J call TRBJ2-3; unclear D gene. Germline V gene lookup returns CDR1 SGHRS and CDR2 YFSETQ. Trimming took off 0 bases at V and 0 bases at J, with 5 bases between the two ends. This CDR3 has 14 amino acids.

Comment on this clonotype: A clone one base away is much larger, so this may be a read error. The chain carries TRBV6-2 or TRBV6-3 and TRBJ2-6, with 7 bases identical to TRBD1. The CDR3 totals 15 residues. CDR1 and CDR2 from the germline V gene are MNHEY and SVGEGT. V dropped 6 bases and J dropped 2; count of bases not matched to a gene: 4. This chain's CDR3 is CASRSTGAGANVLTF. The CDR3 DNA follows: TGTGCCAGCAGATCTACAGGGGCTGGGGCCAACGTCCTGACTTTC.

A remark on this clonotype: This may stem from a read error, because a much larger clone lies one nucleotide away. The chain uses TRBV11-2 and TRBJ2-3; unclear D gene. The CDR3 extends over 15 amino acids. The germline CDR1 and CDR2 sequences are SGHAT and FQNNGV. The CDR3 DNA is TGTGCCAGCAGCTCAACCGCGGCCAGCACAGAAACGCAGTATTTT. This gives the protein CASSSTAASTETQYF.